Presented here are 3 T cell receptor beta chains from one specimen sequenced in a study of cytomegalovirus exposure and HLA in healthy donors. Primers: 60 Vbeta forward and 13 Jbeta reverse. The method was immunoSEQ multiplex PCR; TCRdb's version includes in-frame clones alone and lacks a portion of them. The sample includes some 140,000 clones, roughly 79% seen only once; the top ten take approximately 3%. The sample consisted of PBMCs. The origin of the receptors is a man aged 18 to 30 in good health and CMV-seronegative.

This rearrangement joins TRBV6-5 to TRBJ1-2; 7 nucleotides line up with TRBD1. CDR1 is MNHEY and CDR2 is SVGAGI in the germline V gene. This CDR3 region has 15 residues. Trimming cost V 6 bases and J 7 bases; bases outside gene matches: 14. CDR3 in amino acids: CASSREGRGTGGYTF. The CDR3 DNA is TGTGCCAGCAGCCGAGAGGGCAGGGGGACTGGTGGCTACACCTTC.

The chain is built from TRBV7-9 and TRBJ2-5; D possibly corresponds to TRBD1 (5 bases). The germline CDR1 and CDR2 sequences are SEHNR and FQNEAQ (reference sequence). The CDR3 length is 14 residues. V was trimmed by 0 bases and J by 4 bases, leaving 9 bases between them. CDR3 amino acids: CASSLALGRETQYF. The CDR3 coding sequence is TGTGCCAGCAGCTTAGCTTTGGGGCGAGAGACCCAGTACTTC.

V gene TRBV5-4 combines with J gene TRBJ2-3; 7 positions match TRBD1. The V and J ends lost 3 bases and 2 bases, in that order; junction bases with no gene match: 6. Germline CDR1 reads SGHNT; CDR2 reads YYREEE (reference sequence). This CDR3 region has 15 residues. The DNA for the CDR3 is TGTGCCAGCAGCTCCGGGACAGAGTCCACAGATACGCAGTATTTT. Its translation is CASSSGTESTDTQYF.